This entry lists 20 T cell receptor beta chains sequenced from one sample in a study of OX40 agonist ivuxolimab in advanced cancers. Assay used: immunoSEQ multiplex PCR; TCRdb lists only in-frame clones, some missing. The data show 99,000 or so clones, about 96% seen once. The source material was CD4+ or CD8+ T cells sorted from blood, sampled in a trial of the OX40 agonist ivuxolimab. The receptors originated from an adult with an advanced solid tumor such as melanoma, head and neck, liver or kidney cancer.

The V gene is TRBV2, the J gene TRBJ2-7; D gene uncertain. The CDR3 consists of 13 residues. V was trimmed by 4 bases and J by 2 bases, leaving 9 bases between them. Germline CDR1 and CDR2: SNHLY and FYNNEI. The CDR3 sequence is CASSGHNAYEQYF. CDR3 sequence (DNA): TGTGCCAGCAGTGGACACAACGCCTACGAGCAGTACTTC.

This sequence joins TRBV19 and TRBJ2-1; 7 bases match TRBD1. Germline CDR1 LNHDA, CDR2 SQIVND (reference sequence). V was clipped by 3 bases and J by 1 base; unmatched bases: 3. The CDR3 spans 15 residues. CDR3 bases: TGTGCCAGTAGTATGACAGGGTCATCCTACAATGAGCAGTTCTTC. Translating gives CASSMTGSSYNEQFF.

This clone appeared a single time. V gene TRBV6-6 combines with J gene TRBJ2-7; no firm D call. The CDR3 is 12 amino acids. Germline values: CDR1 MNHNY, CDR2 SVGAGI (reference sequence). V lost 2 bases and J 6 bases, leaving 8 bases between the germline ends. The DNA for the CDR3 is TGTGCCAGCAGTTACCCTCAGAGCGAGCAGTACTTC. Translated: CASSYPQSEQYF.

The V gene is TRBV28, the J gene TRBJ1-6; 10 bases are shared with TRBD1. CDR1 MDHEN and CDR2 SYDVKM come from the germline V gene. V shed 4 bases and J 10 bases; nucleotides not matched to a gene: 4. This CDR3 is 14 amino acids long. The CDR3 sequence is CASSSGTGVSPLHF. In DNA, the CDR3 is TGTGCCAGCAGTTCCGGGACAGGGGTATCACCCCTCCACTTT.

The chain recombines TRBV7-3 with TRBJ2-2; 9 nucleotides agree with TRBD1. After removal of 5 bases from V and 5 bases from J, the junction contained 3 bases not matched to a gene. CDR1 SGHTA and CDR2 FQGTGA come from the germline V gene. The CDR3 has 14 amino acids. The CDR3 spells CASSPGTGTGELFF. The CDR3 nucleotides are TGTGCCAGCAGCCCCGGGACAGGGACCGGGGAGCTGTTTTTT.

The chain recombines TRBV6-1 with TRBJ1-2; D ambiguous. This CDR3 spans 14 amino acids. V lost 1 base and J 2 bases, leaving 8 bases between the germline ends. In germline, CDR1 is MNHNS, CDR2 SASEGT. The CDR3 bases are TGTGCCAGCAGTGAAGAGACATACAACTATGGCTACACCTTC. The encoded protein is CASSEETYNYGYTF.

This chain connects TRBV4-1 to TRBJ2-7; D not resolved. The CDR3 contains 13 residues. The V gene lost 0 bases and the J gene lost 3 bases, with 6 bases spanning the gap. The germline V gene encodes CDR1 MGHRA and CDR2 YSYEKL. CDR3 sequence (DNA): TGCGCCAGCAGCCAAGATTGGGACTACGAGCAGTACTTC. Its protein product is CASSQDWDYEQYF.

The chain employs TRBV6-5 and TRBJ1-5; D is ambiguous. The CDR3 covers 13 residues. Germline V gene lookup returns CDR1 MNHEY and CDR2 SVGAGI. Trimming stripped 0 bases from V and 9 bases from J, with 9 bases between. The CDR3, as DNA: TGTGCCAGCAGTTACTCCAGTTCGTGGCCCCAGCATTTT. As protein: CASSYSSSWPQHF.

This rearrangement joins TRBV5-4 to TRBJ2-7; tentative D call: TRBD1 (5 bases). Germline lookup yields CDR1 SGHNT and CDR2 YYREEE (reference sequence). Trimming stripped 1 base from V and 4 bases from J, with 12 bases between. The CDR3 runs to 14 residues. The CDR3 DNA follows: TGTGCCAGCAGCTTGAAGGGGCCAACGTACGAGCAGTACTTC. It yields the protein CASSLKGPTYEQYF.

The rearrangement uses TRBV7-8 and TRBJ2-1; 8 bases are shared with TRBD1. Germline V gene sequence: CDR1 SGHVS, CDR2 FQNEAQ. The CDR3 has 14 amino acids. V was clipped by 6 bases and J by 3 bases; unmatched bases: 4. CDR3 sequence (DNA): TGTGCCAGCAGATTGGACAGGGACTACAATGAGCAGTTCTTC. It yields the protein CASRLDRDYNEQFF. Full variable domain (rest looked up from reference TRBV7-8 and TRBJ2-1): GAGVSQSPRYKVAKRGQDVALRCDPISGHVSLFWYQQALGQGPEFLTYFQNEAQLDKSGLPSDRFFAERPEGSVSTLKIQRTQQEDSAVYLCASRLDRDYNEQFFGPGTRLTVL.

The genes are TRBV5-1 and TRBJ2-7; D tentatively reads TRBD1 or TRBD2 (5 bases each). The germline CDR1 and CDR2 sequences are SGHRS and YFSETQ. This CDR3 region has 15 residues. Trimming left V 7 bases short and J 3 bases short, with 20 bases between. CDR3 DNA: TGCGCCAGCCGCCAGGGCCTAAGCGGACTCTACGAGCAGTACTTC. It translates to CASRQGLSGLYEQYF.

This chain links TRBV11-2 with TRBJ2-7; TRBD1 aligns across 7 bases. The V and J ends lost 5 bases and 2 bases, in that order; junction bases with no gene match: 6. The germline CDR1 and CDR2 sequences are SGHAT and FQNNGV. The CDR3 is 14 amino acids. The CDR3 nucleotides are TGTGCCAGCAGCGGACGGGACAGTCCCTACGAGCAGTACTTC. This translates into CASSGRDSPYEQYF.

This clone was picked up one time. The chain couples TRBV7-6 to TRBJ2-1; 7 positions agree with TRBD2. The germline CDR1 and CDR2 sequences are SGHVS and FNYEAQ. CDR3 size: 15 residues. V shed 5 bases, J shed 8 bases, and the junction held 12 bases outside the gene matches. In nucleotides, the CDR3 is TGTGCCAGCAGCCACGGCGAGCGGGATGGCGATGAGCAGTTCTTC. Amino acids: CASSHGERDGDEQFF.

V gene TRBV19 combines with J gene TRBJ2-1, with TRBD1 matching 9 bases. This CDR3 comprises 15 residues. Germline V gives CDR1 LNHDA, CDR2 SQIVND (reference sequence). J gave up 4 bases and V 3 bases, and 4 bases lay outside the gene matches. CDR3 sequence reads: CASSILGTGYNEQFF. The CDR3 coding sequence is TGTGCCAGTAGTATCCTGGGGACAGGGTACAATGAGCAGTTCTTC.

This chain joins TRBV5-4 and TRBJ1-1, with D possibly matching TRBD1 (5 bases). V lost 5 bases, J lost 7 bases, and 15 bases lay in between. Looked up from germline, CDR1 is SGHNT and CDR2 is YYREEE (reference sequence). This CDR3 comprises 13 residues. The CDR3, as DNA: TGTGCCAGCAGTTCCCCAGGGTACGGTGAAGCTTTCTTT. Its protein is CASSSPGYGEAFF.

The genes are TRBV6-5 and TRBJ1-6; TRBD1 matches 7 bases. This CDR3 contains 15 residues. V lost 0 bases to trimming and J lost 6 bases; unmatched junction nucleotides: 2. Looked up from germline, CDR1 is MNHEY and CDR2 is SVGAGI. This CDR3 reads CASSYSGTVNSPLHF. The CDR3 DNA follows: TGTGCCAGCAGTTACTCCGGGACAGTTAATTCACCCCTCCACTTT.

The chain joins TRBV7-6 to TRBJ2-7; the D gene is possibly TRBD1 (6 bases). Trimming cost V 1 base and J 1 base, with 8 bases left between them. Looked up from germline, CDR1 is SGHVS and CDR2 is FNYEAQ. The CDR3 totals 14 residues. The chain's CDR3 is CASSLEGESYEQYF. DNA of the CDR3: TGTGCCAGCAGCTTAGAGGGGGAATCCTACGAGCAGTACTTC.

V gene TRBV7-8 combines with J gene TRBJ1-4; 9 bases line up with TRBD1. Per germline, CDR1 SGHVS and CDR2 FQNEAQ. This CDR3 region has 18 residues. With 4 bases clipped from V and 6 bases from J, the junction kept 15 bases outside the gene matches. The CDR3 bases are TGTGCCAGCAGCTCCCTAACCGGGACAGGGTATTATGATGAAAAACTGTTTTTT. Protein sequence: CASSSLTGTGYYDEKLFF.

The chain joins TRBV5-5 to TRBJ2-1; D call uncertain. Germline CDR1 and CDR2: SGHKS and YYEKEE (reference sequence). Trimming cost V 3 bases and J 0 bases, with 10 bases left between them. The CDR3 sequence is 15 residues long. CDR3: CASSSEGHSYNEQFF. DNA of the CDR3: TGTGCCAGCAGCTCCGAAGGCCACTCCTACAATGAGCAGTTCTTC.

V is TRBV4-1 and J is TRBJ2-1; D gene unclear. The V gene lost 0 bases and the J gene lost 5 bases, with 11 bases spanning the gap. CDR1 is MGHRA, CDR2 YSYEKL, per germline. This CDR3 region has 15 residues. The CDR3, as DNA: TGCGCCAGCAGCCAAGAATCAGCAGACAACAATGAGCAGTTCTTC. Amino acids: CASSQESADNNEQFF.